A selection of T cell receptor beta chains follows, all from one sample in a study of T cell changes during pregnancy in multiple sclerosis. Here immunoSEQ multiplex PCR was the method, and the copy in TCRdb shows in-frame clones only, minus some. Seen here are 9,500 to 12,000 clones, roughly 80% observed once, and the top ten hold about 11%. Sequenced material: CD8+ T cells from peripheral blood mononuclear cells, taken after pregnancy. These receptors were taken from a female donor in good health, enrolled as a control in a pregnancy study. Both conserved end residues are part of each CDR3. The D gene is left open where the match is weak. Clone size is not always given. Where it is, it says once, few, many or a class for expanded clones.

V gene	J gene	D gene	clone size	CDR3 protein	CDR3 DNA
TRBV7-9	TRBJ1-2	TRBD1	.	CASSLATRTGGRDYGYTF	TGTGCCAGCAGCTTAGCGACCCGGACAGGGGGCCGGGACTATGGCTACACCTTC
TRBV7-2	TRBJ2-7	.	.	CASGRRRFYEQYF	TGTGCCAGCGGCCGGCGGAGGTTCTACGAGCAGTACTTC
TRBV11-2	TRBJ2-7	TRBD2	.	CASIVGLAGGLREQYF	TGTGCCAGCATCGTGGGACTAGCGGGGGGGCTCCGCGAGCAGTACTTC
TRBV6-5	TRBJ2-4	TRBD2	.	CASSPRLAGEGIQYF	TGTGCCAGCAGTCCGCGACTAGCGGGAGAGGGCATTCAGTACTTC
TRBV7-9	TRBJ2-7	.	.	CASSQDPGWEQYF	TGCGCCAGCAGCCAAGATCCAGGGTGGGAGCAGTACTTC
TRBV4-3	TRBJ2-2	TRBD1	.	CASSRTGEAGELFF	TGCGCCAGCAGCCGGACAGGGGAGGCCGGGGAGCTGTTTTTT
TRBV19	TRBJ1-2	.	.	CASSMGRMRRSNYGYTF	TGTGCCAGTAGTATGGGGCGTATGCGGCGATCTAACTATGGCTACACCTTC
TRBV7-2	TRBJ2-1	.	once	CASSFTGPYNEQFF	TGTGCCAGCAGCTTTACAGGGCCCTACAATGAGCAGTTCTTC
TRBV27	TRBJ2-2	TRBD2	.	CASSPRTSGTGELFF	TGTGCCAGCAGCCCGCGGACTAGCGGGACCGGGGAGCTGTTTTTT
TRBV9	TRBJ2-1	TRBD2	.	CASSAPASGGHPYNEQFF	TGTGCCAGCAGCGCCCCCGCTAGCGGGGGGCATCCCTACAATGAGCAGTTCTTC
TRBV9	TRBJ2-7	.	.	CASSVVDSSYEQYF	TGTGCCAGCAGCGTAGTTGACAGCTCCTACGAGCAGTACTTC
TRBV29-1	TRBJ2-7	TRBD1	.	CSVLGQGDYEQYF	TGCAGCGTCCTGGGACAGGGAGACTACGAGCAGTACTTC
TRBV5-4	TRBJ1-2	.	.	CASSSQGEDYGYTF	TGTGCCAGCAGTTCACAGGGAGAGGACTATGGCTACACCTTC
TRBV9	TRBJ1-6	.	.	CASSVEGHGSYNSPLHF	TGTGCCAGCAGCGTAGAGGGACATGGCTCCTATAATTCACCCCTCCACTTT
TRBV25-1	TRBJ1-4	.	.	CASSESGRRATNEKLFF	TGTGCCAGCAGTGAATCGGGGCGGAGGGCAACTAATGAAAAACTGTTTTTT
TRBV5-1	TRBJ2-2	TRBD2	.	CASSLDPLAGSPTGELFF	TGCGCCAGCAGCTTGGACCCACTAGCGGGGTCGCCCACCGGGGAGCTGTTTTTT
TRBV6-1	TRBJ2-1	TRBD1	.	CASRPGQGDSNEQFF	TGTGCCAGCAGGCCGGGACAGGGGGATAGCAATGAGCAGTTCTTC
TRBV27	TRBJ1-3	.	.	CASSPGSGNTIYF	TGTGCCAGCAGTCCAGGGTCTGGAAACACCATATATTTT
TRBV30	TRBJ2-3	.	.	CAWSVAGQTGTDTQYF	TGTGCCTGGAGTGTCGCCGGACAGACTGGCACAGATACGCAGTATTTT
TRBV29-1	TRBJ1-6	.	.	CSVDRWSPLHF	TGCAGCGTTGATCGGTGGTCACCCCTCCACTTT
TRBV27	TRBJ1-2	.	few	CASSSRGADGYTF	TGTGCCAGCAGTTCCCGGGGGGCGGATGGCTACACCTTC
TRBV15	TRBJ2-7	.	.	CATSRDLGGSYEQYF	TGTGCCACCAGCAGAGACTTGGGGGGCTCCTACGAGCAGTACTTC
TRBV4-3	TRBJ2-1	.	.	CASKFSSTGLNEQFF	TGCGCCAGCAAATTTTCGTCGACAGGCCTCAATGAGCAGTTCTTC
TRBV4-1	TRBJ2-2	.	.	CASSQHPIGALPGELFF	TGCGCCAGCAGCCAACATCCGATAGGGGCCTTACCCGGGGAGCTGTTTTTT
TRBV28	TRBJ2-1	TRBD2	.	CASLDSGIYNEQFF	TGTGCCTCCCTCGACAGCGGGATCTACAATGAGCAGTTCTTC
TRBV19	TRBJ1-2	TRBD1	medium-sized	CASTRTGGSYGYTF	TGTGCCAGTACCAGGACAGGGGGCAGCTATGGCTACACCTTC
TRBV27	TRBJ2-1	TRBD2	.	CASSSGSGGWNEQFF	TGTGCCAGCAGTTCAGGGAGCGGGGGCTGGAATGAGCAGTTCTTC
TRBV2	TRBJ2-1	TRBD2	.	CASRVGTSSYNEQFF	TGTGCCAGCAGGGTTGGGACTAGCTCCTACAATGAGCAGTTCTTC
TRBV7-2	TRBJ2-1	.	few	CASSLGDNEQFF	TGTGCCAGCAGCTTAGGCGACAATGAGCAGTTCTTC
TRBV5-1	TRBJ2-5	TRBD1	.	CASRPATGWETQYF	TGCGCCAGCAGGCCCGCGACAGGGTGGGAGACCCAGTACTTC
TRBV7-2	TRBJ2-7	.	.	CASSFDIDYEQYF	TGTGCCAGCAGCTTCGACATCGACTACGAGCAGTACTTC
TRBV7-9	TRBJ2-1	TRBD2	.	CASSSTSGGNSYNEQFF	TGTGCCAGCAGCTCGACTAGCGGGGGGAACTCCTACAATGAGCAGTTCTTC
TRBV19	TRBJ2-5	TRBD1	.	CASRARTGYQETQYF	TGTGCCAGTAGGGCCCGGACAGGGTACCAAGAGACCCAGTACTTC
TRBV15	TRBJ2-1	.	.	CATSRDRDNEQFF	TGTGCCACCAGCAGAGATAGAGACAATGAGCAGTTCTTC
TRBV5-6	TRBJ2-5	TRBD1	once	CASSLRAGGLETQYF	TGTGCCAGCAGCTTGAGGGCAGGGGGTCTCGAGACCCAGTACTTC
TRBV6-5	TRBJ1-1	.	.	CASSGGIPHAEAFF	TGTGCCAGCAGCGGAGGAATCCCCCATGCTGAAGCTTTCTTT
TRBV7-9	TRBJ2-7	.	.	CASSLGVGVGYEQYF	TGTGCCAGCAGCTTAGGTGTAGGGGTAGGCTACGAGCAGTACTTC
TRBV7-8	TRBJ1-5	TRBD1	.	CASSLVTGDGNQPQHF	TGTGCCAGCAGCTTAGTTACAGGGGATGGCAATCAGCCCCAGCATTTT
TRBV19	TRBJ2-1	TRBD1	.	CASSPMTGGNEQFF	TGTGCCAGTAGTCCAATGACAGGGGGGAATGAGCAGTTCTTC
TRBV18	TRBJ2-7	.	.	CASSGPSSYEQYF	TGTGCCAGCTCGGGGCCCAGCTCCTACGAGCAGTACTTC
TRBV11-3	TRBJ2-3	.	.	CASSSRGGTDTQYF	TGTGCCAGCAGTTCTAGGGGGGGGACAGATACGCAGTATTTT
TRBV6-5	TRBJ2-2	.	.	CASSSIGSGELFF	TGTGCCAGCTCCAGCATCGGGTCCGGGGAGCTGTTTTTT
TRBV28	TRBJ2-1	.	few	CASSRSLEAYNEQFF	TGTGCCAGCAGTCGCTCCCTCGAGGCTTACAATGAGCAGTTCTTC